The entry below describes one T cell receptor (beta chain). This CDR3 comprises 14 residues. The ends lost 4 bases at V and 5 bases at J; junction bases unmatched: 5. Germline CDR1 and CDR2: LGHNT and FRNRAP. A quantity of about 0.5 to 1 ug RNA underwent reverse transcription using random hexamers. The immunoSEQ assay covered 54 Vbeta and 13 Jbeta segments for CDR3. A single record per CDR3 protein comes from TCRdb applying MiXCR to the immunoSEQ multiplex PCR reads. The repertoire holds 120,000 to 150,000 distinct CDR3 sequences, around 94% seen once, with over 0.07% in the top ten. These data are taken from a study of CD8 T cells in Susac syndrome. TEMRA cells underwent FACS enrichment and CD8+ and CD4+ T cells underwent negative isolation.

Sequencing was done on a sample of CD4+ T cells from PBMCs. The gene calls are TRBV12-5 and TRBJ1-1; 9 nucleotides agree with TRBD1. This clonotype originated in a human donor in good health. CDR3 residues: CASGSGTGLTEAFF. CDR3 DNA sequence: TGTGCTAGTGGTTCCGGGACAGGGTTAACTGAAGCTTTCTTT. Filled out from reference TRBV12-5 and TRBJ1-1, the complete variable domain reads DARVTQTPRHKVTEMGQEVTMRCQPILGHNTVFWYRQTMMQGLELLAYFRNRAPLDDSGMPKDRFSAEMPDATLATLKIQPSEPRDSAVYFCASGSGTGLTEAFFGQGTRLTVV.